Following are 31 T cell receptor beta chains from one sample sequenced in a study of cytomegalovirus exposure and HLA in healthy donors. Use of 60 Vbeta and 13 Jbeta primers characterized the PCR. Profiled with immunoSEQ multiplex PCR; TCRdb holds only in-frame clones, not every one. Among 230,000 or so clones listed, 85% to 95% were seen once. The sequenced material came from PBMCs. These receptors were taken from a girl aged 2-10 years in good health and CMV-seronegative.

This clone was detected only a few times. The V gene is TRBV6-1, the J gene TRBJ1-1; a possible D gene is TRBD1 (5 bases). Germline V lookup: CDR1 MNHNS, CDR2 SASEGT. The CDR3 has 15 residues. V lost 4 bases, J lost 5 bases, and 17 bases lay in between. CDR3 amino acids: CASSGIGHPRTEAFF. The DNA of the CDR3 is TGTGCCAGCAGTGGAATAGGACACCCACGTACTGAAGCTTTCTTT.

Only one count was recorded for this clone. The chain couples TRBV5-4 to TRBJ1-6, with 8 positions matching TRBD1. With 9 bases clipped from V and 6 bases from J, the junction kept 5 bases outside the gene matches. The V gene's germline CDR1 is SGHNT and CDR2 YYREEE (reference sequence). This CDR3 comprises 13 residues. DNA of the CDR3: TGTGCCACCAAGGACAGGGTTAATTCACCCCTCCACTTT. This codes for CATKDRVNSPLHF.

Written as DNA, the CDR3 is TGCAGCGTTCCGAACGACAGGGACCCCTACAATGAGCAGTTCTTC. This sequence encodes CSVPNDRDPYNEQFF. This chain uses TRBV29-1 with TRBJ2-1; 7 nucleotides match TRBD1. This CDR3 has 15 residues. Trimming at V came to 5 bases and at J to 2 bases, leaving 9 bases not matched to a gene. Germline V gives CDR1 SQVTM, CDR2 ANQGSEA.

The chain joins TRBV9 to TRBJ1-4; perhaps TRBD1 as D (5 bases). V was shortened by 0 bases and J by 5 bases, with 11 bases between the two germline ends. CDR3 length: 15 residues. Germline V gives CDR1 SGDLS, CDR2 YYNGEE. The CDR3 sequence: CASSVEGGGNEKLFF. For the CDR3, the DNA is TGTGCCAGCAGCGTAGAGGGTGGGGGGAATGAAAAACTGTTTTTT.

V gene TRBV4-1 combines with J gene TRBJ2-7; tentatively, D is TRBD1 (5 bases). V shed 0 bases and J shed 6 bases, with 15 bases lying between them. The germline V gene encodes CDR1 MGHRA and CDR2 YSYEKL. The CDR3 covers 15 residues. Here the CDR3 DNA reads TGCGCCAGCAGCCAAGATATAGGGGTTGGGCGCGAGCAGTACTTC. Protein sequence: CASSQDIGVGREQYF.

This clone was observed once. The CDR3 is CAIRQGGPQYF. The CDR3 coding sequence is TGTGCCATCAGGCAGGGGGGTCCGCAGTACTTC. The chain recombines TRBV10-3 with TRBJ2-7; D is possibly TRBD1 (7 bases). The V and J ends lost 6 bases and 9 bases respectively, with 12 bases between them. CDR3 size: 11 residues. The germline CDR1 and CDR2 sequences are ENHRY and SYGVKD.

The chain employs TRBV7-9 and TRBJ2-1, with 13 bases identical to TRBD2. This CDR3 contains 15 residues. Germline V gene data show CDR1 as SEHNR and CDR2 as FQNEAQ (reference sequence). Losses at the gene ends were 5 bases for V and 8 bases for J; bases not matched to a gene: 6. CDR3 residues: CASSLRTSGGHEQFF. DNA of the CDR3: TGTGCCAGCAGCCTGAGGACTAGCGGGGGCCATGAGCAGTTCTTC. Full variable domain (remainder filled in from reference TRBV7-9 and TRBJ2-1): DTGVSQNPRHKITKRGQNVTFRCDPISEHNRLYWYRQTLGQGPEFLTYFQNEAQLEKSRLLSDRFSAERPKGSFSTLEIQRTEQGDSAMYLCASSLRTSGGHEQFFGPGTRLTVL.

The chain links TRBV27 to TRBJ1-1, with 9 positions matching TRBD1. This CDR3 region has 13 residues. CDR1 is MNHEY and CDR2 is SMNVEV in the germline V gene (reference sequence). The junction had 2 bases not matched to a gene; V was cut back by 8 bases and J by 1 base. The CDR3 coding sequence is TGTGCCAGCGGACAGGGGCCGAACACTGAAGCTTTCTTT. Its protein is CASGQGPNTEAFF.

The V call is TRBV30, the J call TRBJ2-1, with 7 bases that match TRBD1. With 1 base clipped from V and 10 bases from J, the junction kept 4 bases outside the gene matches. The CDR3 extends over 12 amino acids. Germline CDR1 reads GTSNPN; CDR2 reads SVGIG (reference sequence). The CDR3: CAWSDVDREQFF. The CDR3 nucleotides read TGTGCCTGGAGTGATGTGGACAGGGAGCAGTTCTTC.

The chain has TRBV15 and TRBJ2-3; no reliable D call. Trimming left V 1 base short and J 7 bases short, with 12 bases between. The CDR3 contains 14 residues. CDR1 LNHNV and CDR2 YYDKDF come from the germline V gene (reference sequence). CDR3 loop: CATSRASKLNTQYF. In DNA, the CDR3 is TGTGCCACCAGCAGAGCTAGTAAGCTCAATACGCAGTATTTT.

V gene TRBV19 combines with J gene TRBJ1-2, with 9 bases identical to TRBD1. The length of the CDR3 is 17 residues. From germline, CDR1 is LNHDA and CDR2 SQIVND (reference sequence). After removal of 4 bases from V and 2 bases from J, the junction contained 11 bases not matched to a gene. The chain's CDR3 is CASSTGQGTLVNYGYTF. In DNA, the CDR3 is TGTGCCAGTAGTACAGGACAGGGGACCCTTGTCAACTATGGCTACACCTTC.

This chain uses TRBV28 with TRBJ2-1; 12 nucleotides align to TRBD2. The CDR3 sequence is 20 residues long. After removal of 6 bases from V and 5 bases from J, the junction contained 20 bases not matched to a gene. CDR1 is MDHEN and CDR2 is SYDVKM in the germline V gene. This CDR3 is CASRFTFGLAGGEANNEQFF. DNA for the CDR3: TGTGCCAGCAGATTCACTTTTGGTCTAGCGGGGGGGGAAGCTAACAATGAGCAGTTCTTC.

The chain has TRBV29-1 and TRBJ1-2, with D possibly being TRBD1 (5 bases). The CDR3 has 11 amino acids. Germline values: CDR1 SQVTM, CDR2 ANQGSEA. The V end lost 6 bases, the J end lost 6 bases, and 11 bases lay between the germline ends. The CDR3 here is CSVLKGNGYTF. In nucleotides, the CDR3 is TGCAGCGTCCTTAAGGGGAATGGCTACACCTTC.

This sequence joins TRBV30 and TRBJ1-2; 10 nucleotides agree with TRBD1. The length of the CDR3 is 16 residues. Germline values: CDR1 GTSNPN, CDR2 SVGIG (reference sequence). Trimming cost V 1 base and J 2 bases; bases outside gene matches: 7. The CDR3 bases are TGTGCCTGGAGTGGCCCCATGGACAGGGGGAACTATGGCTACACCTTC. The encoded protein is CAWSGPMDRGNYGYTF. Supplemented by reference TRBV30 and TRBJ1-2, the full variable domain reads SQTIHQWPATLVQPVGSPLSLECTVEGTSNPNLYWYRQAAGRGLQLLFYSVGIGQISSEVPQNLSASRPQDRQFILSSKKLLLSDSGFYLCAWSGPMDRGNYGYTFGSGTRLTVV.

The chain carries TRBV20-1 and TRBJ2-3, with D hard to call. The CDR3 is made up of 11 amino acids. CDR1 and CDR2 (germline): DFQATT, SNEGSKA (reference sequence). V shed 6 bases and J shed 2 bases, with 6 bases lying between them. The CDR3 sequence: CSAELTDTQYF. The CDR3 DNA reads TGCAGTGCAGAACTCACAGATACGCAGTATTTT.

The chain carries TRBV25-1 and TRBJ1-2; a possible D gene is TRBD1 (5 bases). V was cut by 2 bases and J by 0 bases, with 10 bases left in between. CDR3 size: 15 residues. Per the germline V gene, CDR1 is MGHDK and CDR2 is SYGVNS. The CDR3 region has the DNA TGTGCCAGCAGTGAACAGGGCAGTGCTAACTATGGCTACACCTTC. Translating it yields CASSEQGSANYGYTF.

This chain connects TRBV30 to TRBJ1-5; 10 nucleotides agree with TRBD1. J gave up 5 bases and V 3 bases, and 7 bases lay outside the gene matches. This CDR3 contains 15 residues. CDR1 GTSNPN and CDR2 SVGIG come from the germline V gene (reference sequence). CDR3: CAWSARGQGYQPQHF. CDR3 DNA: TGTGCCTGGAGCGCCCGGGGACAGGGGTATCAGCCCCAGCATTTT.

V gene TRBV19 combines with J gene TRBJ1-1; 7 bases align to TRBD1. CDR1 and CDR2 (germline): LNHDA, SQIVND (reference sequence). J was trimmed by 1 base and V by 3 bases; bases with no gene match: 5. This CDR3 spans 15 amino acids. DNA for the CDR3: TGTGCCAGTAGTATGAGCCGGGACAGGAACACTGAAGCTTTCTTT. Protein: CASSMSRDRNTEAFF.

The V and J genes are TRBV15 and TRBJ2-5; 7 bases are a match to TRBD2. With V trimmed by 5 bases and J by 5 bases, 17 bases remained unmatched. Germline loops: CDR1 LNHNV, CDR2 YYDKDF (reference sequence). The CDR3 spans 17 residues. CDR3 DNA sequence: TGTGCCACCAGCGGTTTTCAGGAGCTAGCGGATCGGGAGACCCAGTACTTC. This encodes CATSGFQELADRETQYF.

The chain employs TRBV6-6 and TRBJ1-2; perhaps TRBD1 as D (6 bases). Per the germline V gene, CDR1 is MNHNY and CDR2 is SVGAGI (reference sequence). The V gene lost 6 bases and the J gene lost 6 bases, with 17 bases spanning the gap. The CDR3 has 14 residues. CDR3 DNA: TGTGCCAGCAGCGGACAGACCCACTTACATGGCTACACCTTC. Encoded protein: CASSGQTHLHGYTF.

The rearrangement joins TRBV7-6 to TRBJ2-1, with 7 bases aligning to TRBD1. Looked up from germline, CDR1 is SGHVS and CDR2 is FNYEAQ. J lost 7 bases, V lost 5 bases, and 8 bases had no gene match. This CDR3 contains 14 residues. CDR3: CASSRRGGANEQFF. The DNA for the CDR3 is TGTGCCAGCAGCCGCAGAGGGGGCGCGAATGAGCAGTTCTTC.

The J gene is TRBJ2-5, the V gene TRBV5-1, with 7 nucleotides matching TRBD2. The germline V gene has CDR1 SGHRS and CDR2 YFSETQ. The trim removed 1 base at V and 5 bases at J, leaving 11 bases unmatched. The CDR3 totals 16 residues. The CDR3: CASSLSGEPRVETQYF. CDR3 bases: TGCGCCAGCAGCTTGAGCGGGGAACCTCGTGTGGAGACCCAGTACTTC.

The CDR3 sequence: CASSVALVGSYNEQFF. In nucleotides, the CDR3 is TGTGCCAGCAGCGTAGCACTAGTGGGGTCCTACAATGAGCAGTTCTTC. J is TRBJ2-1 and V is TRBV9; tentative D call: TRBD2 (5 bases). The CDR3 has 16 residues. Trimming cost V 0 bases and J 1 base, with 11 bases left between them. The germline CDR1 and CDR2 sequences are SGDLS and YYNGEE.

Written as DNA, the CDR3 is TGTGCCAGCAGCTTGGACCGACTGTGGTCTGGCTACACCTTC. Residues: CASSLDRLWSGYTF. The rearrangement links TRBV5-6 to TRBJ1-2; D is undetermined. This CDR3 is built from 14 residues. Germline V gene data show CDR1 as SGHDT and CDR2 as YYEEEE. Between the trimmed V and J ends, which lost 0 bases and 7 bases, there was a span of 13 bases.

This clone was seen a handful of times. The chain uses TRBV4-1 and TRBJ1-2; tentative D call: TRBD1 (5 bases). Germline CDR1 MGHRA, CDR2 YSYEKL. Trimming left V 0 bases short and J 4 bases short, with 9 bases between. This CDR3 comprises 14 residues. The CDR3 loop is CASSQDGGVYGYTF. CDR3 DNA sequence: TGCGCCAGCAGCCAAGATGGGGGGGTCTATGGCTACACCTTC.

The J gene is TRBJ1-3, the V gene TRBV7-2, with D perhaps matching TRBD1 (6 bases). This CDR3 has 15 amino acids. Germline V gene sequence: CDR1 SGHTA, CDR2 FQGNSA. Trimming took off 2 bases at V and 0 bases at J, with 8 bases between the two ends. The CDR3 loop is CASSLRQASGNTIYF. CDR3 sequence (DNA): TGTGCCAGCAGCTTAAGACAGGCCTCTGGAAACACCATATATTTT.

The chain links TRBV7-9 to TRBJ1-2, with TRBD1 identical over 10 bases. Trimming cost V 1 base and J 4 bases; bases outside gene matches: 6. This CDR3 is 16 amino acids long. CDR1 is SEHNR and CDR2 is FQNEAQ in the germline V gene (reference sequence). For the CDR3, the DNA is TGTGCCAGCAGCTTAGAGTCTTGGACAGGGGGCTATGGCTACACCTTC. Its translation is CASSLESWTGGYGYTF.

The chain recombines TRBV19 with TRBJ2-3; 14 nucleotides line up with TRBD2. Germline V gives CDR1 LNHDA, CDR2 SQIVND (reference sequence). V trimming: 5 bases; J trimming: 6 bases; junction bases outside the gene matches: 4. This CDR3 is built from 15 residues. The CDR3 DNA is TGTGCCAGTAGTTCGGGACTAGCGGGAGCCGATACGCAGTATTTT. Encoded protein: CASSSGLAGADTQYF.

The chain is built from TRBV10-3 and TRBJ1-2; D is uncertain. Germline-derived CDR1 and CDR2 are ENHRY and SYGVKD. This CDR3 contains 17 residues. V was pared by 1 base and J by 0 bases, with 15 bases between. In nucleotides, the CDR3 is TGTGCCATCAGTGAGTGGGAGTTCCGAACGGCTAACTATGGCTACACCTTC. Its translation is CAISEWEFRTANYGYTF.

The chain uses TRBV30 and TRBJ2-3; TRBD1 matches 7 bases. Germline assignment: CDR1 GTSNPN and CDR2 SVGIG (reference sequence). CDR3 length: 13 amino acids. Losses at the gene ends were 5 bases for V and 1 base for J; bases not matched to a gene: 3. Written as DNA, the CDR3 is TGTGCCTGGGGGGACAGCCGCACAGATACGCAGTATTTT. Protein sequence: CAWGDSRTDTQYF.

Written as DNA, the CDR3 is TGTGCCAGCAGTGGAGTCGCTACAGGTAACACTGAAGCTTTCTTT. Translation gives CASSGVATGNTEAFF. This chain uses TRBV2 with TRBJ1-1; D may be TRBD1 (5 bases). CDR1 and CDR2 (germline): SNHLY, FYNNEI. CDR3 length equals 15 residues. Trimming removed 4 bases from V and 2 bases from J, with 14 bases in between.